This TCR beta chain was recovered during a study of blood T cell repertoires in COVID-19 (dated by TCRdb to 2018 to 2021). About the full investigation: Samples covering the acute and convalescent phases of COVID-19 were provided by collaborators in the United States, Italy and Spain. The prospective study material was composed of cDNA or gDNA derived from T cells, B-cell-depleted T cells, or PBMCs. Subjects who had been exposed to COVID-19, were actively infected with it, or had recovered from it provided the deeply sampled blood TCRbeta repertoires that made up the dataset. A freely available public database, intended as a resource for researchers studying the immune response to SARS-CoV-2, is where the repertoires were released. Samples were obtained from the ongoing ImmuneRACE study (first 160 participants) and from about 1,300 subjects provided by 6 global collaborators. Nearly every sample came with metadata listing a de-identified subject ID, COVID-19 status, age in years and sex. HLA class I and class II types, where available, came from metadata supplied by the sample provider rather than from assay-based typing.

From its cysteine to its phenylalanine, the CDR3 spans 13 amino acids. The entry retains the CDR3 DNA only, 39 bases that are in frame from base 1. The germline V gene encodes CDR1 SGHTS and CDR2 YDEGEE. At the junction V is shortened by 4 bases and J by 0 bases, with 8 bases in between. The paper as a whole reports these results and caveats: The quantity of clinical and demographic metadata differed by source and by participant and was supplied without curation.

This clone was counted at least ten times. What this receptor recognizes is not known. Base qualities are not recorded, but no much larger clone differs from it by a single base. This same CDR3 is encoded by further DNA sequences in the sample. Whole blood was collected in K2EDTA tubes by collaborating institutions according to the institutions' own protocols. Collaborator samples were shipped for TCRbeta analysis as frozen whole blood, isolated PBMCs, or DNA extracted from either sample type. The immunoSEQ Assay, a bias-controlled multiplex PCR, was used to amplify TCRbeta CDR3 regions from genomic DNA. Turning to the authors' computational methods: Within the assay, amplification of reference gene primers was used to estimate how many nucleated cells each sample contained. Sequence reads were collapsed and filtered to measure the absolute abundance of every unique TCRbeta CDR3 rearrangement. For each sample, productive Simpson clonality was calculated by taking the square root of Simpson's diversity index across productive rearrangements. The table comes from immuneACCESS by way of TCRdb, which keeps in-frame sequences with V and J called. Part of the clones is missing from these tables; in studies checked, under half for an unresolved V gene and the rest for unknown reasons. The V and J calls and clone size were taken over from that table, and D and trimming were inferred from the DNA. This sample has around 200,000 clones in its table, and 88% of those were observed once. About 1.6% of the sample is in the top ten clones.

The rearrangement joined TRBV5-8 to TRBJ2-7; the D gene identity is not certain. Sequencing input: peripheral blood. The source of this sequence is a man younger than 35 with active or convalescent COVID-19. CDR3 reads: CASSQQSSYEQYF. In nucleotides, the sequence is TGTGCCAGCAGCCAACAATCCTCCTACGAGCAGTACTTC.